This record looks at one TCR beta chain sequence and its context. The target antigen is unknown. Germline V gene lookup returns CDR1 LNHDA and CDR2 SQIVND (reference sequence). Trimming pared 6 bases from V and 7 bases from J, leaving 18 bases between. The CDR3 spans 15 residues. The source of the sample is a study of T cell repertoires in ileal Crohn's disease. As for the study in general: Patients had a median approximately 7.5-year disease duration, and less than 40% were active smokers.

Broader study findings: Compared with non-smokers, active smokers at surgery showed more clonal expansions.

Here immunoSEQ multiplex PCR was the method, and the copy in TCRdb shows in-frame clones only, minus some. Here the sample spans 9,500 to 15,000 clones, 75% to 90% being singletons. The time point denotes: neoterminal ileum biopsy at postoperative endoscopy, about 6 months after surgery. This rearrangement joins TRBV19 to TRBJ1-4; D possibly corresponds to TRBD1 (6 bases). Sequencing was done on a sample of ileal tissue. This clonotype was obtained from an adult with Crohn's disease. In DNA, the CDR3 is TGTGCCAGTAGCCCTCGGGGGGGGCAGGTTGAAAAACTGTTTTTT. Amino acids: CASSPRGGQVEKLFF. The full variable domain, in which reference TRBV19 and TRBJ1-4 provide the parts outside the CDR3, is DGGITQSPKYLFRKEGQNVTLSCEQNLNHDAMYWYRQDPGQGLRLIYYSQIVNDFQKGDIAEGYSVSREKKESFPLTVTSAQKNPTAFYLCASSPRGGQVEKLFFGSGTQLSVL.